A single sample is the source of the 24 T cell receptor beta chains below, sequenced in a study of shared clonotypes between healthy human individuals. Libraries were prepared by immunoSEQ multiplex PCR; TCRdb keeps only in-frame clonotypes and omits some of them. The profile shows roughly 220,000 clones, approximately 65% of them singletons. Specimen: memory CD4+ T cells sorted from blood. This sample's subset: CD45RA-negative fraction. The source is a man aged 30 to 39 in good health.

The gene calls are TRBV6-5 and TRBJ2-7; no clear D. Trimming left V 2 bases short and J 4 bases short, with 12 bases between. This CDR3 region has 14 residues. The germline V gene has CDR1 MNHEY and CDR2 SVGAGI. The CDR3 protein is CASSYRTSSYEQYF. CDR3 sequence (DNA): TGTGCCAGCAGTTACCGTACTTCCTCTTACGAGCAGTACTTC.

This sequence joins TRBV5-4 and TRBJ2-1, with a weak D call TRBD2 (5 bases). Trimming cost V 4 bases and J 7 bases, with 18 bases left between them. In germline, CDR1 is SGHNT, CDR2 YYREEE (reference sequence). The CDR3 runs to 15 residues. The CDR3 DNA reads TGTGCCAGCAGCCTGGGAAGGGAGATTGGAAATGAGCAGTTCTTC. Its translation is CASSLGREIGNEQFF.

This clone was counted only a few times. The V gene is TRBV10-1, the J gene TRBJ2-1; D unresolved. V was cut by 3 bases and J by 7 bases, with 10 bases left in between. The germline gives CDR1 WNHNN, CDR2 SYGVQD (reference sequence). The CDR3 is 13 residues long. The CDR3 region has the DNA TGCGCCAGCAGTGATCACCCAGCGAATGAGCAGTTCTTC. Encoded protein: CASSDHPANEQFF.

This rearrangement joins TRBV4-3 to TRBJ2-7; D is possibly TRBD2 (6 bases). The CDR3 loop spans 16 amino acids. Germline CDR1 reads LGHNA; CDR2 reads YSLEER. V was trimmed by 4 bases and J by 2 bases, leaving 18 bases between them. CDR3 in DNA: TGCGCCAGCAGCCCCAGAGCTCCGGGACTCGCCTACGAGCAGTACTTC. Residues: CASSPRAPGLAYEQYF.

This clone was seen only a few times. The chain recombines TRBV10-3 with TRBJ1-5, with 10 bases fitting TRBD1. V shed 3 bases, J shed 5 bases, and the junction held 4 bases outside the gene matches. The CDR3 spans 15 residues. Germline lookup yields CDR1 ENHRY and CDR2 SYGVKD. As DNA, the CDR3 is TGTGCCATCAGTGATCAGGGGACAGGGGATCAGCCCCAGCATTTT. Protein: CAISDQGTGDQPQHF.

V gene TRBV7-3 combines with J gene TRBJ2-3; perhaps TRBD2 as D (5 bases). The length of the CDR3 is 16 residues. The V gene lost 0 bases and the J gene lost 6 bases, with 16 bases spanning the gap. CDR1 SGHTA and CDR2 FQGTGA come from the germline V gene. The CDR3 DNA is TGTGCCAGCAGCTTAACGCCCGGGGATATCGGGGATACGCAGTATTTT. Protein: CASSLTPGDIGDTQYF.

The CDR3 DNA reads TGTGCCAGTTGGGGACGGATGAACACTGAAGCTTTCTTT. It codes for CASWGRMNTEAFF. The V and J genes are TRBV27 and TRBJ1-1; a possible D gene is TRBD1 (5 bases). With 9 bases removed from V and 0 bases from J, the gap between germline ends came to 11 bases. This CDR3 contains 13 residues. CDR1 MNHEY and CDR2 SMNVEV come from the germline V gene (reference sequence).

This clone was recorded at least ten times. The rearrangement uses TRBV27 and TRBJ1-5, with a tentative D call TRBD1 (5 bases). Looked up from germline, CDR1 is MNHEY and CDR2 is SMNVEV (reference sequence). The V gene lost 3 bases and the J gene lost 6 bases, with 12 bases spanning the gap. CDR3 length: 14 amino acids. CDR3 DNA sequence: TGTGCCAGCAGTTTGTGGGGCCGGGGTCAGCCCCAGCATTTT. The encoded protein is CASSLWGRGQPQHF.

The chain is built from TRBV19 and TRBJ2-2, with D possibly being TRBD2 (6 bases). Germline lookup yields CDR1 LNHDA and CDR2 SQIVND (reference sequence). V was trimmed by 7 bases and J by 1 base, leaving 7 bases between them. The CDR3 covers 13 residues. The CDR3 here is CASTEGNTGELFF. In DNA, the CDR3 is TGTGCCAGTACGGAGGGGAACACCGGGGAGCTGTTTTTT. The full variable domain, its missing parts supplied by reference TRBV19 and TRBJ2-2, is DGGITQSPKYLFRKEGQNVTLSCEQNLNHDAMYWYRQDPGQGLRLIYYSQIVNDFQKGDIAEGYSVSREKKESFPLTVTSAQKNPTAFYLCASTEGNTGELFFGEGSRLTVL.

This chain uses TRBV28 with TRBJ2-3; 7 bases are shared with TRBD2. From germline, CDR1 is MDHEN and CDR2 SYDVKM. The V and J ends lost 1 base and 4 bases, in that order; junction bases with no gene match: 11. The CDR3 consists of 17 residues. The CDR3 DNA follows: TGTGCCAGCAGTTTATTCAAGAGGGAGGGGCGGCCAGATACGCAGTATTTT. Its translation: CASSLFKREGRPDTQYF.

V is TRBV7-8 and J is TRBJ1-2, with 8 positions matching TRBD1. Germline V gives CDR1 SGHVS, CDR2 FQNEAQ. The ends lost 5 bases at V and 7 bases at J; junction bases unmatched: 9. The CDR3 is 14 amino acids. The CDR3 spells CASSPRQGSFGYTF. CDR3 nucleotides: TGTGCCAGCAGCCCTCGACAGGGGTCGTTTGGCTACACCTTC.

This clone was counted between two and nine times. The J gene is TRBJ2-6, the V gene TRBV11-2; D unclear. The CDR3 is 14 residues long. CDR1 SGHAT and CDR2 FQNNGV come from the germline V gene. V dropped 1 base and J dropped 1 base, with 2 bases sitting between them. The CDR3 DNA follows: TGTGCCAGCAGCTTAGTGTCTGGGGCCAACGTCCTGACTTTC. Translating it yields CASSLVSGANVLTF.

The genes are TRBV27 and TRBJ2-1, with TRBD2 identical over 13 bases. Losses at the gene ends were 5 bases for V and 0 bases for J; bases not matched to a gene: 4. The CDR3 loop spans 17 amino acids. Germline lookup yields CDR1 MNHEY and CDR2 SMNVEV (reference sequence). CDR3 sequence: CASSPRTSGSSYNEQFF. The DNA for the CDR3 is TGTGCCAGCAGTCCCCGGACTAGCGGGAGCTCCTACAATGAGCAGTTCTTC.

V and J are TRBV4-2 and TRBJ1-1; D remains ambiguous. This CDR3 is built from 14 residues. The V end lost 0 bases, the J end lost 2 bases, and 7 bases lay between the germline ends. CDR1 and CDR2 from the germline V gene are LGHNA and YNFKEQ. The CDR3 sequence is CASSQDGPNTEAFF. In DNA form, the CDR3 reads TGTGCCAGCAGCCAAGATGGACCCAACACTGAAGCTTTCTTT.

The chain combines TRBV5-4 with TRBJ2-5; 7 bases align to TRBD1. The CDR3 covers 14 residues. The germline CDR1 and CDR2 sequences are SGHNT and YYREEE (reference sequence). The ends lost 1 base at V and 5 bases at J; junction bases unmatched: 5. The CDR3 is CASSLTGDSETQYF. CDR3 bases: TGTGCCAGCAGCTTGACAGGGGATTCGGAGACCCAGTACTTC.

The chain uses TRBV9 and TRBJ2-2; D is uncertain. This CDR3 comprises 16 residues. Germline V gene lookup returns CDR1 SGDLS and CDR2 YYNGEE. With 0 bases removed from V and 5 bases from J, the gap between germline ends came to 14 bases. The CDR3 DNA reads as TGTGCCAGCAGCGTAGGTCCGGATCAGAGGACCGGGGAGCTGTTTTTT. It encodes CASSVGPDQRTGELFF.

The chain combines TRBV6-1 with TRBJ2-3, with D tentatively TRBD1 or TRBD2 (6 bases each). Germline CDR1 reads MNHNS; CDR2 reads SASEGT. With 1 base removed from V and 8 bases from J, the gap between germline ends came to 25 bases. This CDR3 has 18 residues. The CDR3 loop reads CASSEGPPGASDRSTQYF. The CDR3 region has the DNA TGTGCCAGCAGTGAAGGTCCCCCAGGGGCTAGCGACCGCTCTACGCAGTATTTT.

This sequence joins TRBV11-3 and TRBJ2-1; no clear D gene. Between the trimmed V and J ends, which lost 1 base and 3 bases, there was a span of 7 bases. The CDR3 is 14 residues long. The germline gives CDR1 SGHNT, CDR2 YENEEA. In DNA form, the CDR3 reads TGTGCCAGCAGCTTAGCGACTTACTACAATGAGCAGTTCTTC. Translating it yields CASSLATYYNEQFF.

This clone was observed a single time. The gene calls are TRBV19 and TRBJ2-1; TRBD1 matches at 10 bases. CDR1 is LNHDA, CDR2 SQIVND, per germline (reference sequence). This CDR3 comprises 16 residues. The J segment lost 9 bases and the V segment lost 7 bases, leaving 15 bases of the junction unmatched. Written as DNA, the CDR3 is TGTGCCAGTATCTCATGGAGACAGGGGGCTCTTGGTGAGCAGTTCTTC. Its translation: CASISWRQGALGEQFF. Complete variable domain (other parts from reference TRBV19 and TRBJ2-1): DGGITQSPKYLFRKEGQNVTLSCEQNLNHDAMYWYRQDPGQGLRLIYYSQIVNDFQKGDIAEGYSVSREKKESFPLTVTSAQKNPTAFYLCASISWRQGALGEQFFGPGTRLTVL.

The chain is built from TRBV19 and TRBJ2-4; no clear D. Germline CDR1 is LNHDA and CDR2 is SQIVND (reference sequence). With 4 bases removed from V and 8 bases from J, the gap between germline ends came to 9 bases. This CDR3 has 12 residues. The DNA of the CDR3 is TGTGCCAGTAGTAGGTCAAAAGACATTCAGTACTTC. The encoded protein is CASSRSKDIQYF. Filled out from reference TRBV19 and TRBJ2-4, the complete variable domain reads DGGITQSPKYLFRKEGQNVTLSCEQNLNHDAMYWYRQDPGQGLRLIYYSQIVNDFQKGDIAEGYSVSREKKESFPLTVTSAQKNPTAFYLCASSRSKDIQYFGAGTRLSVL.

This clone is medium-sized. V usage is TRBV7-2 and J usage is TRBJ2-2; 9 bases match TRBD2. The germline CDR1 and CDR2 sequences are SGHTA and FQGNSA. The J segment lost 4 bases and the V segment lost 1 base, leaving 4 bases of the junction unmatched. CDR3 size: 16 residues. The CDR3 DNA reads TGTGCCAGCAGCTTAGGTAGCGGGAGTTTCACCGGGGAGCTGTTTTTT. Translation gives CASSLGSGSFTGELFF. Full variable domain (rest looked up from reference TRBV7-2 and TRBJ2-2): GAGVSQSPSNKVTEKGKDVELRCDPISGHTALYWYRQSLGQGLEFLIYFQGNSAPDKSGLPSDRFSAERTGGSVSTLTIQRTQQEDSAVYLCASSLGSGSFTGELFFGEGSRLTVL.

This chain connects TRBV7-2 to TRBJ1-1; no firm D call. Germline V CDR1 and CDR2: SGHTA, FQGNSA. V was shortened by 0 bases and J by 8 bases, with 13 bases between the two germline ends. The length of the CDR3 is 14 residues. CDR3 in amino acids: CASSLASDPEEAFF. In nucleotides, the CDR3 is TGTGCCAGCAGCTTAGCGTCGGACCCCGAGGAAGCTTTCTTT.

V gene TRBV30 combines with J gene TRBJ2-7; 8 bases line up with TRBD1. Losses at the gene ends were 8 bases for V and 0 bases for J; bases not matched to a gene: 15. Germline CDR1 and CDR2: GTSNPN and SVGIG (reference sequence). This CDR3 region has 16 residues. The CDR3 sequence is CARQGGQESSSYEQYF. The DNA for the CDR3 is TGTGCCCGCCAAGGGGGACAGGAATCGAGCTCCTACGAGCAGTACTTC.

The CDR3 coding sequence is TGTGCCAGCAGTTATAATGATGATGAAGCTTTCTTT. Translating it yields CASSYNDDEAFF. This chain links TRBV6-5 with TRBJ1-1; D ambiguous. Germline V CDR1 and CDR2: MNHEY, SVGAGI. The CDR3 consists of 12 residues. The V and J ends lost 3 bases and 7 bases respectively, with 9 bases between them.